Following are 15 T cell receptor beta chains from one sample sequenced in a study of CD8+ T cells in alopecia areata. Isolated RNA was reverse transcribed into cDNA used as the sequencing template. Assay used: immunoSEQ multiplex PCR; TCRdb lists only in-frame clones, some missing. The repertoire holds about 140,000 clones, with 80% to 90% as singletons. Treatment described: oral pan-JAK inhibitor, 5-10 mg twice daily. The sample here was CD8+ T cells sorted from blood, taken at week 4, from a patient treated with tofacitinib. These receptor sequences come from a human donor with alopecia areata.

This chain uses TRBV19 with TRBJ2-5; 9 bases are a match to TRBD1. Unmatched junction bases numbered 4, after V lost 6 bases and J lost 5 bases. The CDR3 totals 13 residues. Germline V gene sequence: CDR1 LNHDA, CDR2 SQIVND (reference sequence). DNA of the CDR3: TGTGCCAGTAGGGGACAGGGTAAGGAGACCCAGTACTTC. Amino acid sequence: CASRGQGKETQYF.

The chain links TRBV29-1 to TRBJ2-5; 7 positions match TRBD1. The J segment lost 5 bases and the V segment lost 5 bases, leaving 8 bases of the junction unmatched. CDR1 is SQVTM and CDR2 is ANQGSEA in the germline V gene. This CDR3 region has 13 residues. CDR3 sequence (DNA): TGCAGCGTTTTGACAGGGATGAGGGAGACCCAGTACTTC. It is translated as CSVLTGMRETQYF.

V gene TRBV7-8 combines with J gene TRBJ2-1; 7 bases map to TRBD1. CDR1 and CDR2 (germline): SGHVS, FQNEAQ. The CDR3 has 13 residues. The trim removed 6 bases at V and 7 bases at J, leaving 6 bases unmatched. CDR3 loop: CASSHARGNEQFF. CDR3 nucleotides: TGTGCCAGCAGTCACGCCAGGGGGAATGAGCAGTTCTTC.

The gene calls are TRBV4-2 and TRBJ2-4, with 8 bases fitting TRBD2. V shed 0 bases and J 1 base; nucleotides not matched to a gene: 8. Germline lookup yields CDR1 LGHNA and CDR2 YNFKEQ. This CDR3 is 18 amino acids long. The CDR3 region has the DNA TGTGCCAGCAGCCAAGAAGCGGGGGCCCTTGAGGCCAAAAACATTCAGTACTTC. This translates into CASSQEAGALEAKNIQYF.

Only a few counts were recorded for this clone. The J gene is TRBJ1-2, the V gene TRBV19; D is undetermined. Between the trimmed V and J ends, which lost 5 bases and 5 bases, there was a span of 9 bases. The length of the CDR3 is 12 residues. Germline V gene sequence: CDR1 LNHDA, CDR2 SQIVND (reference sequence). CDR3 loop: CASSADGYGYTF. CDR3 in DNA: TGTGCCAGTAGTGCCGATGGGTATGGCTACACCTTC.

In its sample, this clone ranks as medium-sized. The genes are TRBV5-1 and TRBJ1-2, with 8 bases aligning to TRBD1. V dropped 4 bases and J dropped 5; count of bases not matched to a gene: 10. Germline loops: CDR1 SGHRS, CDR2 YFSETQ. The CDR3 runs to 15 residues. CDR3 sequence: CASSQDRTGQYGYTF. The CDR3 nucleotides read TGCGCCAGCAGCCAAGATAGGACAGGGCAATATGGCTACACCTTC.

This clone was seen a single time. The CDR3 is CASSVSGATNYGYTF. The CDR3 DNA is TGTGCCAGCAGCGTATCTGGGGCGACGAACTATGGCTACACCTTC. This chain links TRBV9 with TRBJ1-2, with D perhaps matching TRBD1 (5 bases). V lost 1 base and J 2 bases, leaving 12 bases between the germline ends. The length of the CDR3 is 15 residues. Germline CDR1 reads SGDLS; CDR2 reads YYNGEE.

The chain is built from TRBV5-6 and TRBJ2-1; D is undetermined. Trimming stripped 0 bases from V and 10 bases from J, with 8 bases between. The CDR3 loop spans 12 amino acids. Germline assignment: CDR1 SGHDT and CDR2 YYEEEE. The CDR3 bases are TGTGCCAGCAGCTTGGTTTCGGCGGAGCAGTTCTTC. This codes for CASSLVSAEQFF.

The chain has TRBV5-1 and TRBJ2-7, with D maybe TRBD1 (5 bases). The CDR3 runs to 14 residues. The V end lost 4 bases, the J end lost 2 bases, and 13 bases lay between the germline ends. From germline, CDR1 is SGHRS and CDR2 YFSETQ. The CDR3 protein is CASSPQGSPYEQYF. Written as DNA, the CDR3 is TGCGCCAGCAGCCCCCAGGGTAGCCCCTACGAGCAGTACTTC.

This chain connects TRBV15 to TRBJ2-7; D gene uncertain. Trimming removed 5 bases from V and 0 bases from J, with 8 bases in between. Germline V gene sequence: CDR1 LNHNV, CDR2 YYDKDF (reference sequence). This CDR3 is 13 amino acids long. As DNA, the CDR3 is TGTGCCACCAGCGCAGTCAGCTCCTACGAGCAGTACTTC. This translates into CATSAVSSYEQYF.

This clone was seen once. The chain couples TRBV9 to TRBJ1-1; D is undetermined. CDR3 length equals 11 residues. The V gene lost 7 bases and the J gene lost 1 base, with 5 bases spanning the gap. Germline V lookup: CDR1 SGDLS, CDR2 YYNGEE. The CDR3 DNA is TGTGCCAGCGGGCCGAACACTGAAGCTTTCTTT. Its protein product is CASGPNTEAFF.

The rearrangement joins TRBV5-4 to TRBJ2-1, with a weak D call TRBD1 (6 bases). V gave up 4 bases and J gave up 2 bases, with 13 bases separating them. Germline CDR1 reads SGHNT; CDR2 reads YYREEE (reference sequence). This CDR3 spans 15 amino acids. This CDR3 reads CASSHGQKAYNEQFF. DNA for the CDR3: TGTGCCAGCAGCCACGGACAGAAAGCCTACAATGAGCAGTTCTTC. Drawing the rest from reference TRBV5-4 and TRBJ2-1, the complete variable domain is ETGVTQSPTHLIKTRGQQVTLRCSSQSGHNTVSWYQQALGQGPQFIFQYYREEENGRGNFPPRFSGLQFPNYSSELNVNALELDDSALYLCASSHGQKAYNEQFFGPGTRLTVL.

This rearrangement joins TRBV28 to TRBJ2-2; 7 bases map to TRBD1. This CDR3 comprises 18 residues. Germline V lookup: CDR1 MDHEN, CDR2 SYDVKM. J was trimmed by 0 bases and V by 2 bases; bases with no gene match: 9. This chain's CDR3 is CASSLVFRQGANTGELFF. CDR3 in DNA: TGTGCCAGCAGTTTAGTCTTCCGACAGGGAGCGAACACCGGGGAGCTGTTTTTT.

This chain connects TRBV19 to TRBJ2-1; D is ambiguous. V lost 6 bases, J lost 0 bases, and 9 bases lay in between. This CDR3 has 14 residues. Germline loops: CDR1 LNHDA, CDR2 SQIVND (reference sequence). In nucleotides, the CDR3 is TGTGCCAGTAGCCCCAGGACCTCCTACAATGAGCAGTTCTTC. Translated, it gives CASSPRTSYNEQFF.

The chain carries TRBV27 and TRBJ2-3; 9 bases line up with TRBD1. The CDR3 covers 17 residues. The junction had 9 bases not matched to a gene; V was cut back by 4 bases and J by 1 base. Germline assignment: CDR1 MNHEY and CDR2 SMNVEV (reference sequence). CDR3 DNA sequence: TGTGCCAGCAGTTCGCTTACAGGGGGCGCGGGCACAGATACGCAGTATTTT. Amino acids: CASSSLTGGAGTDTQYF.